The T cell receptor (beta chain) described here comes from a study of cytomegalovirus exposure and HLA in healthy donors. Study-wide context: Previous work identified roughly 120 million unique TCR beta sequences from around 180 million T cells.

Germline lookup yields CDR1 MRHNA and CDR2 SNTAGT. V was clipped by 0 bases and J by 7 bases, with 18 bases between them. The CDR3 sequence is 17 residues long. Comments on this clone: Its specificity is unknown.

Amplification used 60 Vbeta primers and 13 Jbeta primers. Sequencing used immunoSEQ multiplex PCR; TCRdb keeps in-frame clones, though not all of them. The data contain roughly 130,000 clones, roughly 77% of them singletons. Overall study findings and caveats: Within an earlier analysis, most TCR beta V segments proved productive either about 90% or about 30% of the time. Researchers reportedly found TCR beta sequences accurately predicted most subjects' HLA-A and HLA-B alleles. The authors confirmed in vitro that a few CMV-associated chains were specific for CMV antigens.

This clonotype was sampled from a woman aged 40 to 50 in good health and CMV-seropositive. This chain uses TRBV6-4 with TRBJ2-2, with a possible D match to TRBD1 (7 bases). The sequenced material came from PBMCs. The CDR3 loop reads CASSDSKGAGGNGELFF. The CDR3 DNA sequence: TGTGCCAGCAGTGACTCGAAGGGGGCAGGAGGGAACGGGGAGCTGTTTTTT.